The 9 T cell receptor beta chains below were found in one sample sequenced in a study of radiotherapy plus CTLA-4 blockade in lung cancer. The repertoire was sequenced with immunoSEQ multiplex PCR; TCRdb's copy has only in-frame clones and lacks some. The top ten hold 2.5% to 3% of the sample, which has about 62,000 clones, around 76% seen once. The input for sequencing was peripheral blood, taken from a patient treated with radiotherapy plus ipilimumab. These receptors all stem from a human donor with non-small cell lung cancer who had a complete response to radiotherapy plus ipilimumab.

The sample holds a few counts of this clone. The rearrangement joins TRBV11-2 to TRBJ2-1; possible D gene TRBD2, 6 bases. The germline V and J ends were trimmed by 4 bases and 7 bases, with 14 bases remaining between them. The CDR3 has 14 residues. Germline-derived CDR1 and CDR2 are SGHAT and FQNNGV. The CDR3 nucleotides read TGTGCCAGCAGCTCGTCGGGACTGGGGAATGAGCAGTTCTTC. Amino acids: CASSSSGLGNEQFF. The variable domain in full, with the rest retrieved from reference TRBV11-2 and TRBJ2-1, is EAGVAQSPRYKIIEKRQSVAFWCNPISGHATLYWYQQILGQGPKLLIQFQNNGVVDDSQLPKDRFSAERLKGVDSTLKIQPAKLEDSAVYLCASSSSGLGNEQFFGPGTRLTVL.

V and J are TRBV6-5 and TRBJ1-5, with D hard to call. Germline values: CDR1 MNHEY, CDR2 SVGAGI. The V and J ends lost 4 bases and 0 bases respectively, with 10 bases between them. This CDR3 has 15 amino acids. The CDR3 DNA is TGTGCCAGCAGTTTAGATCGTTATAGCAATCAGCCCCAGCATTTT. Its translation is CASSLDRYSNQPQHF.

V is TRBV6-6 and J is TRBJ2-7; 10 nucleotides agree with TRBD1. The CDR3 length is 14 residues. The germline gives CDR1 MNHNY, CDR2 SVGAGI (reference sequence). V shed 6 bases and J 6 bases; nucleotides not matched to a gene: 8. The CDR3 region has the DNA TGTGCCAGCAGCTACGGGACAGGGGCTCTCGAGCAGTACTTC. It yields the protein CASSYGTGALEQYF.

J is TRBJ1-1 and V is TRBV6-5; D possibly corresponds to TRBD1 (5 bases). Trimming left V 3 bases short and J 13 bases short, with 15 bases between. Germline V gene sequence: CDR1 MNHEY, CDR2 SVGAGI. The CDR3 consists of 12 residues. This CDR3 reads CASSYPDSRGFF. For the CDR3, the DNA is TGTGCCAGCAGTTATCCTGACAGTAGGGGTTTCTTT.

V and J are TRBV7-2 and TRBJ2-5, with 10 bases aligning to TRBD1. The germline CDR1 and CDR2 sequences are SGHTA and FQGNSA. There are 16 residues in the CDR3. The trim removed 3 bases at V and 5 bases at J, leaving 9 bases unmatched. The CDR3 bases are TGTGCCAGCAGCTTCTTAAAGGGACAGGGGCCCGAGACCCAGTACTTC. Translating gives CASSFLKGQGPETQYF.

This chain links TRBV7-3 with TRBJ1-2, with 8 bases that match TRBD1. Unmatched junction bases numbered 11, after V lost 0 bases and J lost 8 bases. The CDR3 is 16 residues long. Germline V gives CDR1 SGHTA, CDR2 FQGTGA. The DNA for the CDR3 is TGTGCCAGCAGCTTAACTTCTGGGCAGGGGGCGAGGGGCTACACCTTC. As protein: CASSLTSGQGARGYTF. The full variable domain, its missing parts supplied by reference TRBV7-3 and TRBJ1-2, is GAGVSQTPSNKVTEKGKYVELRCDPISGHTALYWYRQSLGQGPEFLIYFQGTGAADDSGLPNDRFFAVRPEGSVSTLKIQRTERGDSAVYLCASSLTSGQGARGYTFGSGTRLTVV.

This clone was seen a few times. This chain uses TRBV29-1 with TRBJ1-2; unclear D gene. In germline, CDR1 is SQVTM, CDR2 ANQGSEA. Between the trimmed V and J ends, which lost 4 bases and 7 bases, there was a span of 16 bases. This CDR3 has 13 amino acids. The CDR3 loop is CSVGAAYQSGYTF. The CDR3 DNA follows: TGCAGCGTTGGGGCAGCCTATCAATCTGGCTACACCTTC.

V and J are TRBV6-5 and TRBJ2-1, with 12 bases that match TRBD2. Germline CDR1 and CDR2: MNHEY and SVGAGI. V lost 3 bases, J lost 4 bases, and 4 bases stayed unmatched. The CDR3 length is 16 residues. As DNA, the CDR3 is TGTGCCAGCAGTTATCGCCTAGCGGGGGGGTACAATGAGCAGTTCTTC. Translated: CASSYRLAGGYNEQFF.

Here the CDR3 DNA reads TGCGCCAGCAGCGGTAGCGGGACCAACTACGAGCAGTACTTC. This sequence encodes CASSGSGTNYEQYF. V is TRBV10-2 and J is TRBJ2-5; 8 bases agree with TRBD2. Matching the DNA end better, TRBJ2-7 makes the J call doubtful. The CDR3 is 14 amino acids. In germline, CDR1 is WSHSY, CDR2 SAAADI.